These 21 T cell receptor beta chains were all obtained from the same sample, sequenced in a study of shared clonotypes between healthy human individuals. Sequencing was performed with immunoSEQ multiplex PCR; in TCRdb, only in-frame clones are kept and a portion is missing. The sample has some 2,100,000 clones, 93% seen once. It was CD45RO-negative cells, positively selected for CCR7, that made up naive CD8 cells, with terminally differentiated effector memory CD45RA+ cells excluded. The specimen was naive CD8+ T cells from PBMCs. Receptors originate from a man younger than 30 in good health. Some clones in this sample may be carry-over from other donors' samples.

This chain links TRBV5-4 with TRBJ2-7; 7 nucleotides agree with TRBD2. The V segment lost 3 bases and the J segment 6 bases; nucleotides outside the gene matches: 9. The CDR3 totals 14 residues. CDR1 is SGHNT, CDR2 YYREEE, per germline (reference sequence). The CDR3 DNA sequence: TGTGCCAGCAGCTCCAGACTAGCCATTGGCGAGCAGTACTTC. It translates to CASSSRLAIGEQYF.

The chain is built from TRBV27 and TRBJ2-7; D perhaps matches TRBD2 (5 bases). Deletions cut 5 bases from V and 0 bases from J, with 17 bases between. The CDR3 has 16 residues. Germline CDR1 reads MNHEY; CDR2 reads SMNVEV (reference sequence). The CDR3 DNA is TGTGCCAGCAGTCCCTCCGCGGGCGACGGCTCCTACGAGCAGTACTTC. The encoded protein is CASSPSAGDGSYEQYF.

V usage is TRBV4-2 and J usage is TRBJ2-7; no clear D. The CDR3 runs to 12 residues. Germline V CDR1 and CDR2: LGHNA, YNFKEQ. The V and J ends lost 4 bases and 1 base respectively, with 5 bases between them. The CDR3 reads CASSRPSYEQYF. The CDR3 coding sequence is TGTGCCAGCAGCCGCCCGTCCTACGAGCAGTACTTC.

The gene calls are TRBV25-1 and TRBJ1-2; the match to TRBD1 covers 7 bases. The CDR3 totals 16 residues. From germline, CDR1 is MGHDK and CDR2 SYGVNS. V gave up 4 bases and J gave up 5 bases; unmatched junction bases: 13. Here the CDR3 reads CASSGTSRDRKYGYTF. The CDR3 nucleotides read TGTGCCAGCAGTGGGACGAGCCGGGACAGAAAATATGGCTACACCTTC.

CDR3: CASSQADKPLNYGYTF. The CDR3 region has the DNA TGCGCCAGCAGCCAAGCAGACAAACCGCTTAACTATGGCTACACCTTC. V is TRBV4-1 and J is TRBJ1-2; D not resolved. Germline CDR1 and CDR2: MGHRA and YSYEKL. CDR3 length: 16 amino acids. The V gene lost 1 base and the J gene lost 1 base, with 13 bases spanning the gap.

The gene calls are TRBV27 and TRBJ2-7; D gene ambiguous. CDR1 and CDR2 from the germline V gene are MNHEY and SMNVEV (reference sequence). The germline V and J ends were trimmed by 8 bases and 3 bases, with 8 bases remaining between them. This CDR3 has 11 amino acids. The CDR3 DNA reads as TGTGCCAGCTTGTGGGGCTACGAGCAGTACTTC. It encodes CASLWGYEQYF.

The gene calls are TRBV7-3 and TRBJ2-3, with 7 bases matching TRBD1. This CDR3 has 15 amino acids. J was trimmed by 2 bases and V by 5 bases; bases with no gene match: 7. Germline V gives CDR1 SGHTA, CDR2 FQGTGA. The CDR3 bases are TGTGCCAGCAGCACCCGGACAGGACACACAGATACGCAGTATTTT. Protein product: CASSTRTGHTDTQYF.

The chain joins TRBV25-1 to TRBJ2-2; D unresolved. Trimming pared 10 bases from V and 7 bases from J, leaving 7 bases between. CDR1 MGHDK and CDR2 SYGVNS come from the germline V gene. The CDR3 is 10 amino acids. CDR3 region: CATGHGELFF. The CDR3, as DNA: TGTGCCACCGGCCACGGGGAGCTGTTTTTT.

This chain connects TRBV5-1 to TRBJ2-3, with 9 bases identical to TRBD1. With V trimmed by 3 bases and J by 0 bases, 11 bases remained unmatched. There are 18 residues in the CDR3. Germline assignment: CDR1 SGHRS and CDR2 YFSETQ. Written as DNA, the CDR3 is TGCGCCAGCAGCTCTACCGGGACAGGGTATGCTAGCACAGATACGCAGTATTTT. Its protein is CASSSTGTGYASTDTQYF.

The chain links TRBV5-4 to TRBJ2-2; D unresolved. Trimming removed 0 bases at V and 0 bases at J, with 9 bases between. CDR3 length: 16 residues. Germline CDR1 SGHNT, CDR2 YYREEE (reference sequence). CDR3 protein: CASSLAERPNTGELFF. CDR3 sequence (DNA): TGTGCCAGCAGCTTGGCCGAGAGACCGAACACCGGGGAGCTGTTTTTT.

The CDR3 DNA follows: TGTGCCAGCAGTGACCGATTGTTGCAGCAGTTCTTC. Protein: CASSDRLLQQFF. The chain joins TRBV2 to TRBJ2-1; D unresolved. Trimming stripped 3 bases from V and 11 bases from J, with 11 bases between. The CDR3 runs 12 residues. CDR1 SNHLY and CDR2 FYNNEI come from the germline V gene. Variable domain in full (rest from reference TRBV2 and TRBJ2-1): EPEVTQTPSHQVTQMGQEVILRCVPISNHLYFYWYRQILGQKVEFLVSFYNNEISEKSEIFDDQFSVERPDGSNFTLKIRSTKLEDSAMYFCASSDRLLQQFFGPGTRLTVL.

The rearrangement links TRBV7-9 to TRBJ2-1, with a tentative D call TRBD2 (6 bases). This CDR3 has 15 residues. Trimming removed 5 bases from V and 3 bases from J, with 14 bases in between. CDR1 SEHNR and CDR2 FQNEAQ come from the germline V gene (reference sequence). CDR3 coding DNA: TGTGCCAGCAGCCGGTCGGGACTGCTCTACAATGAGCAGTTCTTC. It translates to CASSRSGLLYNEQFF. The full variable domain, its missing parts supplied by reference TRBV7-9 and TRBJ2-1, is DTGVSQNPRHKITKRGQNVTFRCDPISEHNRLYWYRQTLGQGPEFLTYFQNEAQLEKSRLLSDRFSAERPKGSFSTLEIQRTEQGDSAMYLCASSRSGLLYNEQFFGPGTRLTVL.

This chain connects TRBV7-9 to TRBJ1-1; TRBD1 matches 7 bases. The trim removed 2 bases at V and 3 bases at J, leaving 12 bases unmatched. The CDR3 spans 17 residues. Germline V gene lookup returns CDR1 SEHNR and CDR2 FQNEAQ (reference sequence). CDR3: CASSLTDRDGPYTEAFF. The CDR3 DNA follows: TGTGCCAGCAGCTTAACCGACAGGGACGGCCCGTACACTGAAGCTTTCTTT. Filled out from reference TRBV7-9 and TRBJ1-1, the complete variable domain reads DTGVSQNPRHKITKRGQNVTFRCDPISEHNRLYWYRQTLGQGPEFLTYFQNEAQLEKSRLLSDRFSAERPKGSFSTLEIQRTEQGDSAMYLCASSLTDRDGPYTEAFFGQGTRLTVV.

The chain uses TRBV10-3 and TRBJ1-1; D uncertain. Between the trimmed V and J ends, which lost 3 bases and 4 bases, there was a span of 6 bases. CDR3 length equals 12 residues. Germline V gene lookup returns CDR1 ENHRY and CDR2 SYGVKD. The CDR3 DNA sequence: TGTGCCATCAGTGATCTCCGCACTGAAGCTTTCTTT. It encodes CAISDLRTEAFF.

The chain carries TRBV7-8 and TRBJ1-1; 8 bases agree with TRBD1. The CDR3 consists of 14 residues. Germline V gives CDR1 SGHVS, CDR2 FQNEAQ. V lost 4 bases, J lost 4 bases, and 5 bases stayed unmatched. The CDR3 protein is CASSSVQGGTEAFF. DNA for the CDR3: TGTGCCAGCAGCTCGGTACAGGGGGGCACTGAAGCTTTCTTT.

J is TRBJ1-3 and V is TRBV4-3; D is unclear. Germline assignment: CDR1 LGHNA and CDR2 YSLEER. CDR3 length equals 15 residues. V was trimmed by 8 bases and J by 0 bases, leaving 14 bases between them. CDR3 DNA: TGCGCCAGCGCCGACGGGAGGAACTCTGGAAACACCATATATTTT. Its protein product is CASADGRNSGNTIYF.

This rearrangement joins TRBV5-6 to TRBJ2-5; the match to TRBD2 covers 9 bases. Germline V gene sequence: CDR1 SGHDT, CDR2 YYEEEE. Trimming removed 1 base from V and 4 bases from J; junction bases left unmatched: 5. The CDR3 is 15 amino acids. The CDR3 nucleotides read TGTGCCAGCAGCTTGTCCAGCGGGAGGCTAGAGACCCAGTACTTC. It specifies CASSLSSGRLETQYF. Supplemented by reference TRBV5-6 and TRBJ2-5, the full variable domain reads DAGVTQSPTHLIKTRGQQVTLRCSPKSGHDTVSWYQQALGQGPQFIFQYYEEEERQRGNFPDRFSGHQFPNYSSELNVNALLLGDSALYLCASSLSSGRLETQYFGPGTRLLVL.

The chain is built from TRBV27 and TRBJ2-4; D gene ambiguous. This CDR3 has 14 residues. The V gene lost 6 bases and the J gene lost 6 bases, with 15 bases spanning the gap. The germline CDR1 and CDR2 sequences are MNHEY and SMNVEV (reference sequence). CDR3 coding DNA: TGTGCCAGCAGCCCCATCACGTTAGGAAACATTCAGTACTTC. Its translation is CASSPITLGNIQYF.

The CDR3 protein is CASSQEWSRGPYEQYF. The CDR3 DNA is TGCGCCAGCAGCCAAGAATGGAGCCGAGGGCCTTACGAGCAGTACTTC. The chain employs TRBV4-3 and TRBJ2-7; D may be TRBD2 (5 bases). The CDR3 covers 16 residues. Germline V CDR1 and CDR2: LGHNA, YSLEER. V was trimmed by 0 bases and J by 4 bases, leaving 16 bases between them.

The chain joins TRBV6-5 to TRBJ2-7, with 8 bases fitting TRBD1. Unmatched junction bases numbered 4, after V lost 2 bases and J lost 4 bases. The CDR3 runs to 14 residues. CDR1 is MNHEY, CDR2 SVGAGI, per germline. The CDR3 DNA sequence: TGTGCCAGCAGTTACGCCCGGACAGGGTACGAGCAGTACTTC. It translates to CASSYARTGYEQYF.

The rearrangement uses TRBV6-1 and TRBJ1-3; the D gene is possibly TRBD1 (5 bases). The V end was cut by 6 bases, the J end by 0 bases, with 12 bases between. CDR3 length equals 15 residues. CDR1 and CDR2 from the germline V gene are MNHNS and SASEGT. Here the CDR3 reads CASRDGTVSGNTIYF. In nucleotides, the CDR3 is TGTGCCAGCAGGGATGGGACGGTCTCTGGAAACACCATATATTTT.